This T cell receptor beta chain appears in the sequencing data of a study of T cell responses to AZD1222 COVID-19 vaccine. The V segment lost 4 bases and the J segment 2 bases; nucleotides outside the gene matches: 3. This CDR3 is 14 amino acids long. Germline-derived CDR1 and CDR2 are SGHTA and FQGNSA. Assay used: immunoSEQ multiplex PCR; TCRdb lists only in-frame clones, some missing. The table records about 120,000 clones, 92% of them present only once. The rearrangement links TRBV7-2 to TRBJ2-7; TRBD2 aligns across 9 bases. The source was peripheral blood, collected on day 0 of AZD1222 vaccination. This TCR derives from an adult in good health. CDR3 region: CASSWTSETYEQYF. The CDR3 DNA sequence: TGTGCCAGCAGCTGGACTAGCGAGACCTACGAGCAGTACTTC.